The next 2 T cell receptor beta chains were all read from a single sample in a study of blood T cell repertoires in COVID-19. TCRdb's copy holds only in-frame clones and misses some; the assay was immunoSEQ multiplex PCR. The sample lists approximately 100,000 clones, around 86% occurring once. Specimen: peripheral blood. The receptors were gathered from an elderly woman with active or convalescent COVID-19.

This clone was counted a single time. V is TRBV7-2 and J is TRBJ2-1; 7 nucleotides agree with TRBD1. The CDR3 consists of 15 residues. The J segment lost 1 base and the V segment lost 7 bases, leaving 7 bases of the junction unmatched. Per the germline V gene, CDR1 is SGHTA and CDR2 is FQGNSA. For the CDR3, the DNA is TGTGCCAGCATCGCCGGGACAGCATCCTACAATGAGCAGTTCTTC. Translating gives CASIAGTASYNEQFF.

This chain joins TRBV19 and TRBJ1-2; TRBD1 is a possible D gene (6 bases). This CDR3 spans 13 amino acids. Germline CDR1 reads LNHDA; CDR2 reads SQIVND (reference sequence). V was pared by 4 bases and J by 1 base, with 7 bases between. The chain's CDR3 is CASSRTDNYGYTF. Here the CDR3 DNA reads TGTGCCAGTAGTAGGACAGATAACTATGGCTACACCTTC.